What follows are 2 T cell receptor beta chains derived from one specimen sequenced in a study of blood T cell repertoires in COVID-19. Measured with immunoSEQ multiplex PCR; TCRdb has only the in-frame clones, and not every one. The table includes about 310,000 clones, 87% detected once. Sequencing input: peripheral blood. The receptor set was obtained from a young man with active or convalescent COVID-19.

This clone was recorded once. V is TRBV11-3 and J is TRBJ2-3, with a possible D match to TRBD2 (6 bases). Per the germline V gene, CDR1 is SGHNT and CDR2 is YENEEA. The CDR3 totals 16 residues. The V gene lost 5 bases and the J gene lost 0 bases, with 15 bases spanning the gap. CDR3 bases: TGTGCCAGCAGCGACGGGGACTTCACTAGCACAGATACGCAGTATTTT. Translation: CASSDGDFTSTDTQYF.

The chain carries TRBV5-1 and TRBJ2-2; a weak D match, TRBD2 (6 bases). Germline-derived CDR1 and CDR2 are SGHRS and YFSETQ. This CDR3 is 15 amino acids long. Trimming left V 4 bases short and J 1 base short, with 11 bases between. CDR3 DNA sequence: TGCGCCAGCAGCCCCCGGGAGATGAACACCGGGGAGCTGTTTTTT. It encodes CASSPREMNTGELFF.